These 22 T cell receptor beta chains share one sample of origin, sequenced in a study of early T cells in non-severe SARS-CoV-2 infection. TCRdb reprocessed the 5' RACE reads with MiXCR, giving one entry per CDR3 protein. Of under 60,000 distinct CDR3 sequences in the sample, around 9.7% were seen once. Input material: whole blood. The source of these receptors is an adult who was a healthcare worker with PCR-confirmed SARS-CoV-2 infection or an uninfected control (not recorded which).

The genes are TRBV7-8 and TRBJ1-2; no definite D call. CDR3 length: 12 residues. V was cut by 6 bases and J by 4 bases, with 9 bases left in between. Germline V gene lookup returns CDR1 SGHVS and CDR2 FQNEAQ. The CDR3 here is CASRPLGYGYTF. CDR3 in DNA: TGTGCCAGCAGGCCATTGGGCTATGGCTACACCTTC.

J is TRBJ2-5 and V is TRBV7-3; possibly TRBD2 for D (5 bases). CDR3 length: 13 amino acids. V lost 4 bases and J 4 bases, leaving 10 bases between the germline ends. The germline gives CDR1 SGHTA, CDR2 FQGTGA. Written as DNA, the CDR3 is TGTGCCAGCAGCTCGGACTCGAGAGAGACCCAGTACTTC. Its translation is CASSSDSRETQYF.

This clonotype was picked up many times. The rearrangement links TRBV19 to TRBJ1-2, with 7 bases aligning to TRBD1. With V trimmed by 11 bases and J by 4 bases, 10 bases remained unmatched. Germline V gene sequence: CDR1 LNHDA, CDR2 SQIVND (reference sequence). This CDR3 contains 13 residues. The CDR3 reads CACTLDRSYGYTF. In DNA form, the CDR3 reads TGTGCCTGTACCTTGGACAGGTCCTATGGCTACACCTTC.

This clonotype was detected only a few times. This chain joins TRBV3-1 and TRBJ1-5; possibly TRBD1 for D (6 bases). V lost 5 bases and J 4 bases, leaving 12 bases between the germline ends. CDR3 length: 14 amino acids. CDR1 LGHDT and CDR2 YNNKEL come from the germline V gene (reference sequence). CDR3 protein: CASSAGTRNQPQHF. The CDR3 coding sequence is TGTGCCAGCAGCGCCGGGACAAGAAATCAGCCCCAGCATTTT.

This clonotype appeared many times. This rearrangement joins TRBV10-3 to TRBJ2-6; D not certain. In germline, CDR1 is ENHRY, CDR2 SYGVKD. CDR3 length: 18 amino acids. V lost 2 bases and J 4 bases, leaving 18 bases between the germline ends. The CDR3 coding sequence is TGTGCCATCAGTGAGACGGTGGGCAGAAAGTCGGGGGCCAACGTCCTGACTTTC. Translation gives CAISETVGRKSGANVLTF.

This clonotype was counted between two and nine times. V usage is TRBV12-3 or TRBV12-4 and J usage is TRBJ2-7, with TRBD2 as a possible D gene (6 bases). The CDR3 totals 12 residues. Trimming left V 8 bases short and J 5 bases short, with 13 bases between. The CDR3 loop reads CASADPGDEQYF. CDR3 coding DNA: TGTGCCAGCGCCGACCCGGGGGACGAGCAGTACTTC.

Only a few counts were recorded for this clonotype. The chain uses TRBV6-2 or TRBV6-3 and TRBJ2-5; D remains unclear. Trimming shortened V by 8 bases and J by 3 bases, and 16 bases separated the two germline ends. Germline V gives CDR1 MNHEY, CDR2 SVGEGT. The CDR3 extends over 14 amino acids. The CDR3 spells CASSKRRGEETQYF. DNA for the CDR3: TGTGCCAGCTCTAAACGGCGCGGAGAAGAGACCCAGTACTTC.

This clonotype has only a few counts. This rearrangement joins TRBV7-9 to TRBJ2-7; no reliable D call. V shed 2 bases and J shed 6 bases, with 11 bases lying between them. The CDR3 has 13 amino acids. CDR1 is SEHNR, CDR2 FQNEAQ, per germline (reference sequence). CDR3 nucleotides: TGTGCCAGCAGCTTAATCCTCGACGCCGAGCAGTACTTC. This translates into CASSLILDAEQYF. Together with reference TRBV7-9 and TRBJ2-7, the CDR3 gives the full variable domain: DTGVSQNPRHKITKRGQNVTFRCDPISEHNRLYWYRQTLGQGPEFLTYFQNEAQLEKSRLLSDRFSAERPKGSFSTLEIQRTEQGDSAMYLCASSLILDAEQYFGPGTRLTVT.

This clonotype was detected a few times. The chain carries TRBV5-4 and TRBJ1-4; D possibly corresponds to TRBD1 (5 bases). The CDR3 has 16 residues. V was cut by 0 bases and J by 5 bases, with 14 bases left in between. Looked up from germline, CDR1 is SGHNT and CDR2 is YYREEE (reference sequence). DNA for the CDR3: TGTGCCAGCAGCTTGGCACCTCAGGGAAGGAATGAAAAACTGTTTTTT. Its protein is CASSLAPQGRNEKLFF.

This clonotype was observed many times. The V call is TRBV7-9, the J call TRBJ1-1, with D perhaps matching TRBD1 (6 bases). Trimming removed 5 bases at V and 5 bases at J, with 18 bases between. CDR1 and CDR2 (germline): SEHNR, FQNEAQ (reference sequence). This CDR3 has 15 amino acids. Here the CDR3 reads CASSGSTGSRTEAFF. The CDR3 bases are TGTGCCAGCAGCGGGAGTACAGGGAGTAGGACTGAAGCTTTCTTT. The whole variable domain, remainder taken from reference TRBV7-9 and TRBJ1-1, is DTGVSQNPRHKITKRGQNVTFRCDPISEHNRLYWYRQTLGQGPEFLTYFQNEAQLEKSRLLSDRFSAERPKGSFSTLEIQRTEQGDSAMYLCASSGSTGSRTEAFFGQGTRLTVV.

This clonotype was picked up many times. V is TRBV28 and J is TRBJ2-3; D gene ambiguous. Germline V gives CDR1 MDHEN, CDR2 SYDVKM. The V end was cut by 8 bases, the J end by 0 bases, with 9 bases between. The CDR3 has 13 residues. In nucleotides, the CDR3 is TGTGCCAGCTCCTGGGCTAGCACAGATACGCAGTATTTT. Encoded protein: CASSWASTDTQYF.

The gene calls are TRBV2 and TRBJ2-7, with D unresolved. The CDR3 totals 14 residues. V was clipped by 8 bases and J by 5 bases, with 19 bases between them. The germline gives CDR1 SNHLY, CDR2 FYNNEI. The CDR3 region has the DNA TGTGCCAGCGGTGGGATAGGCACTCCCCACGAGCAGTACTTC. Protein product: CASGGIGTPHEQYF.

This clonotype was counted only a few times. This chain uses TRBV18 with TRBJ2-2, with a weak D call TRBD2 (5 bases). Deletions cut 3 bases from V and 4 bases from J, with 12 bases between. The length of the CDR3 is 15 residues. CDR1 is KGHSH, CDR2 LQKENI, per germline. Here the CDR3 reads CASSPEGSPTGELFF. The CDR3, as DNA: TGTGCCAGCTCACCTGAGGGAAGCCCCACCGGGGAGCTGTTTTTT.

This clonotype was seen a handful of times. The J gene is TRBJ1-2, the V gene TRBV12-3 or TRBV12-4; no firm D call. The CDR3 spans 12 residues. Trimming took 4 bases from V and 3 from J, leaving 6 bases between them. The CDR3 bases are TGTGCCAGCAGTTCCGGTGACTATGGCTACACCTTC. Its translation is CASSSGDYGYTF.

This clonotype was recorded at least ten times. V and J are TRBV5-6 and TRBJ2-5; a possible D gene is TRBD1 (5 bases). This CDR3 is built from 15 residues. V lost 4 bases and J lost 0, with 13 bases in between. Germline V CDR1 and CDR2: SGHDT, YYEEEE. The CDR3 region is CASSLTATYQETQYF. As DNA, the CDR3 is TGTGCCAGCAGCCTGACAGCGACCTACCAAGAGACCCAGTACTTC.

The chain combines TRBV24-1 with TRBJ2-1; D is unresolved. Germline V gene lookup returns CDR1 KGHDR and CDR2 SFDVKD. V gave up 3 bases and J gave up 5 bases, with 4 bases separating them. CDR3 length: 12 amino acids. The CDR3 sequence: CATSDRDNEQFF. CDR3 nucleotides: TGTGCCACCAGTGATCGTGACAATGAGCAGTTCTTC.

This clonotype has ten or more counts. The chain couples TRBV7-9 to TRBJ2-5; D gene uncertain. The V end was cut by 5 bases, the J end by 2 bases, with 3 bases between. Germline CDR1 is SEHNR and CDR2 is FQNEAQ (reference sequence). The CDR3 sequence is 11 residues long. The CDR3 region has the DNA TGTGCCAGCAGCCCTCAAGAGACCCAGTACTTC. Protein sequence: CASSPQETQYF.

The table lists this clonotype with many counts. The V and J genes are TRBV7-6 and TRBJ1-6; 8 positions agree with TRBD1. Germline V CDR1 and CDR2: SGHVS, FNYEAQ. V trimming: 1 base; J trimming: 10 bases; junction bases outside the gene matches: 6. CDR3 size: 15 residues. This chain's CDR3 is CASSLGTGTDSPLHF. The CDR3 DNA is TGTGCCAGCAGCTTAGGGACAGGGACCGACTCACCCCTCCACTTT.

The chain has TRBV12-3 or TRBV12-4 and TRBJ1-4, with D unresolved. The CDR3 is made up of 16 amino acids. The germline V and J ends were trimmed by 5 bases and 8 bases, with 21 bases remaining between them. The CDR3 region is CASSPDGDWIYEKLFF. CDR3 bases: TGTGCCAGCAGTCCCGATGGGGATTGGATATACGAAAAACTGTTTTTT.

This clonotype was observed a few times. The chain couples TRBV4-1 to TRBJ2-7; possibly TRBD1 for D (5 bases). The ends were cut back, 1 base at V and 7 bases at J, with 11 bases in the middle. This CDR3 comprises 13 residues. Per the germline V gene, CDR1 is MGHRA and CDR2 is YSYEKL. This CDR3 reads CASSQARQLEQYF. CDR3 nucleotide sequence: TGCGCCAGCAGCCAAGCCCGACAGTTGGAGCAGTACTTC.

The table lists this clonotype with many counts. The V and J genes are TRBV19 and TRBJ2-6; D is unclear. This CDR3 is built from 14 residues. V lost 4 bases and J 3 bases, leaving 7 bases between the germline ends. From germline, CDR1 is LNHDA and CDR2 SQIVND (reference sequence). The CDR3 region has the DNA TGTGCCAGTAGTAGTAGGTTTGGGGCCAACGTCCTGACTTTC. This sequence encodes CASSSRFGANVLTF.

This clonotype was recorded many times. The chain has TRBV5-5 and TRBJ2-1, with 8 bases identical to TRBD1. The germline gives CDR1 SGHKS, CDR2 YYEKEE (reference sequence). This CDR3 is 15 amino acids long. V gave up 6 bases and J gave up 0 bases; unmatched junction bases: 5. The CDR3, as DNA: TGTGCCAGCACCAGAACAGGGGGCTCCTACAATGAGCAGTTCTTC. Protein sequence: CASTRTGGSYNEQFF.